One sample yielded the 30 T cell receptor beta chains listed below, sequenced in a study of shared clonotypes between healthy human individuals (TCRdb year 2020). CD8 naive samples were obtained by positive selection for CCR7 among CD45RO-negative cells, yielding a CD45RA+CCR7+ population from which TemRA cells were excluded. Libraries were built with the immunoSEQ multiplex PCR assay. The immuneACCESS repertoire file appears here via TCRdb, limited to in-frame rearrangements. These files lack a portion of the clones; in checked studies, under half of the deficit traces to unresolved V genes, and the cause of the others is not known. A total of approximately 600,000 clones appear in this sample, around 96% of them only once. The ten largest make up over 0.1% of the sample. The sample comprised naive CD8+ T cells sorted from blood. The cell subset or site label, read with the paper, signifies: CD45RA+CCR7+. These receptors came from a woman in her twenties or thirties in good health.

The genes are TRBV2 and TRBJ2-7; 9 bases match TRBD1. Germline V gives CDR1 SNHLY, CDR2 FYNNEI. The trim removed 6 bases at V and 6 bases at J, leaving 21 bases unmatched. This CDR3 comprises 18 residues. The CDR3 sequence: CASRAFVSGTGPEGEQYF. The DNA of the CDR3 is TGTGCCAGCAGGGCTTTTGTATCCGGGACAGGGCCGGAGGGCGAGCAGTACTTC.

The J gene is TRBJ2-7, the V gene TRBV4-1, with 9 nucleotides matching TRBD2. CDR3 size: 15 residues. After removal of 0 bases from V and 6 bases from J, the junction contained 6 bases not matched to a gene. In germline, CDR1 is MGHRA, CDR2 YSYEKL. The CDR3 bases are TGCGCCAGCAGCCAAGATAGGGGACTAGCAAGCGAGCAGTACTTC. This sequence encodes CASSQDRGLASEQYF.

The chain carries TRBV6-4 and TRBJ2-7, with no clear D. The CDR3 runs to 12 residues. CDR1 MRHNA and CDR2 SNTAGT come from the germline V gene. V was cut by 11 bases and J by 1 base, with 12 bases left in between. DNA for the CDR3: TGTGCCGGTACGAACCGGTCCTACGAGCAGTACTTC. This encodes CAGTNRSYEQYF.

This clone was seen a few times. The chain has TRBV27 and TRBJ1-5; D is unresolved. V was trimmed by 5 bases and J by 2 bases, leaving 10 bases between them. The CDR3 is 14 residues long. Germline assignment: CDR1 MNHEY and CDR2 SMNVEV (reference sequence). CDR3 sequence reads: CASSTSGGNQPQHF. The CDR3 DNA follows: TGTGCCAGCAGTACCTCTGGGGGCAATCAGCCCCAGCATTTT.

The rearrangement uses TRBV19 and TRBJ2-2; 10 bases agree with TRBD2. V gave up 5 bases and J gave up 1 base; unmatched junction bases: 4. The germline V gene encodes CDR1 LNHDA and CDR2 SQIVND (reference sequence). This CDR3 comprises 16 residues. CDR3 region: CASSGTSGMNTGELFF. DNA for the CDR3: TGTGCCAGTAGTGGAACTAGCGGGATGAACACCGGGGAGCTGTTTTTT.

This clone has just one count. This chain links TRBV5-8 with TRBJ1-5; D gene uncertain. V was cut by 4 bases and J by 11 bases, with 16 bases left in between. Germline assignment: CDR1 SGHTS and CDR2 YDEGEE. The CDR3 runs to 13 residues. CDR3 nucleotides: TGTGCCAGCAGCCCCGGGCCCATGGTGGCCCAGCATTTT. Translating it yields CASSPGPMVAQHF.

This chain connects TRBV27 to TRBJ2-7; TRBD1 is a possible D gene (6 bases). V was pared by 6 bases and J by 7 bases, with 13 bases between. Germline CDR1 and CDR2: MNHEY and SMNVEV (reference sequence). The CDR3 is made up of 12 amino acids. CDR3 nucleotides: TGTGCCAGCAGCTCACCCCAGGGGGAGCAGTACTTC. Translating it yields CASSSPQGEQYF.

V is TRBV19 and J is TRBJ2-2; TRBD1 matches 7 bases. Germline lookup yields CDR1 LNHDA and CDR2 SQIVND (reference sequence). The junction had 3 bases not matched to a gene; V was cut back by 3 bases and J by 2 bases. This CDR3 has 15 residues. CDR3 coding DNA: TGTGCCAGTAGTATGGCAGGGGGAAACACCGGGGAGCTGTTTTTT. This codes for CASSMAGGNTGELFF.

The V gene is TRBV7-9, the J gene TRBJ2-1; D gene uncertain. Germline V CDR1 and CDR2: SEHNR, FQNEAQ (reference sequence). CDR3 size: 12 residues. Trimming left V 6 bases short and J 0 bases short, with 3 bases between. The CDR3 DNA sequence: TGTGCCAGCAGGGACTCCTACAATGAGCAGTTCTTC. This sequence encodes CASRDSYNEQFF.

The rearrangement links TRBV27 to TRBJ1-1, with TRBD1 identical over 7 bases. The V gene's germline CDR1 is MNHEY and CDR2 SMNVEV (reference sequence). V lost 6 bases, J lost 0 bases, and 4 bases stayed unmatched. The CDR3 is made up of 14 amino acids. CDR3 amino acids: CASRLTGVNTEAFF. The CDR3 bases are TGTGCCAGCAGACTAACAGGGGTGAACACTGAAGCTTTCTTT.

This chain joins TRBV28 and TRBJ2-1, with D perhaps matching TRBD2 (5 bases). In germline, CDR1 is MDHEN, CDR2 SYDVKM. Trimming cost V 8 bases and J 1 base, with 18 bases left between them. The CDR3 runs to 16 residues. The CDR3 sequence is CASSTVREQSYNEQFF. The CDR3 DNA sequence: TGTGCCAGCTCTACCGTGAGGGAGCAATCCTACAATGAGCAGTTCTTC.

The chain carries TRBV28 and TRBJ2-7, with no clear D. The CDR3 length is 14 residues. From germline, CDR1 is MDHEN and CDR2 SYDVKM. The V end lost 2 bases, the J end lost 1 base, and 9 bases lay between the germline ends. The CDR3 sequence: CASSLEFGSYEQYF. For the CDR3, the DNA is TGTGCCAGCAGTTTAGAGTTCGGATCCTACGAGCAGTACTTC. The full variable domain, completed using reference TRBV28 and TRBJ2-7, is DVKVTQSSRYLVKRTGEKVFLECVQDMDHENMFWYRQDPGLGLRLIYFSYDVKMKEKGDIPEGYSVSREKKERFSLILESASTNQTSMYLCASSLEFGSYEQYFGPGTRLTVT.

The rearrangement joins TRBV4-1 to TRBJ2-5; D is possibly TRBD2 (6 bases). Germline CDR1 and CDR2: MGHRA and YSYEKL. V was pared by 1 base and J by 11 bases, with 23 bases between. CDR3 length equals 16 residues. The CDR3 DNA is TGCGCCAGCAGCCAAGGGTACGGACTAACTCTTCAGGAGCAGTACTTC. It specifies CASSQGYGLTLQEQYF.

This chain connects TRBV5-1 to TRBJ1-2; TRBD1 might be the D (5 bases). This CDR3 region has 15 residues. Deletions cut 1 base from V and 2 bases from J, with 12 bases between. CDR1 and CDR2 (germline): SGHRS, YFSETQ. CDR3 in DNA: TGCGCCAGCAGCTTGACCGGGACGGAGAACTATGGCTACACCTTC. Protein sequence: CASSLTGTENYGYTF. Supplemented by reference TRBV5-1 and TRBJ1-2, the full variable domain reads KAGVTQTPRYLIKTRGQQVTLSCSPISGHRSVSWYQQTPGQGLQFLFEYFSETQRNKGNFPGRFSGRQFSNSRSEMNVSTLELGDSALYLCASSLTGTENYGYTFGSGTRLTVV.

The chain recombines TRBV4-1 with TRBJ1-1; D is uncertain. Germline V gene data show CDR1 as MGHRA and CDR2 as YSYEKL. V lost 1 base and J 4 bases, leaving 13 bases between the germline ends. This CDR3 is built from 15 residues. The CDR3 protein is CASSQVGQNPTEAFF. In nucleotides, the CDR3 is TGCGCCAGCAGCCAAGTGGGCCAGAACCCCACTGAAGCTTTCTTT.

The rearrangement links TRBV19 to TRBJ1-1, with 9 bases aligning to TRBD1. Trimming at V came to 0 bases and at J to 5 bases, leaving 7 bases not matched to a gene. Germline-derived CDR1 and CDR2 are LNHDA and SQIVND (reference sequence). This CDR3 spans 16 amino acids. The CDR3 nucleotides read TGTGCCAGTAGTATAGACGGGACAGGGTATACGACTGAAGCTTTCTTT. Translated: CASSIDGTGYTTEAFF.

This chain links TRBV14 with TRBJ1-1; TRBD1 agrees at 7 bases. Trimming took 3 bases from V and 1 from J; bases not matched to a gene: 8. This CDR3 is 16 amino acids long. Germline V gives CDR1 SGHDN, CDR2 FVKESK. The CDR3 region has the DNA TGTGCCAGCAGCCAGGCCTTCAGGACAGGGAACACTGAAGCTTTCTTT. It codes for CASSQAFRTGNTEAFF.

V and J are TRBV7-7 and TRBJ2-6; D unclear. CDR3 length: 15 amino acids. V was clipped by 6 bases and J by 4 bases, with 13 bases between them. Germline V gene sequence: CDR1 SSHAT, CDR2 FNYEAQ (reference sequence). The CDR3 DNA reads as TGTGCCAGCAGGCCTGTCGGCTCGGGGGCCAACGTCCTGACTTTC. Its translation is CASRPVGSGANVLTF.

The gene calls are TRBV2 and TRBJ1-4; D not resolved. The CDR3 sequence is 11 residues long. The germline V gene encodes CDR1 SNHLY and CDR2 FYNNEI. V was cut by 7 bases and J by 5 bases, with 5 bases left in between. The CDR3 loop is CASTGNEKLFF. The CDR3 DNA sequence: TGTGCCAGCACTGGGAATGAAAAACTGTTTTTT.

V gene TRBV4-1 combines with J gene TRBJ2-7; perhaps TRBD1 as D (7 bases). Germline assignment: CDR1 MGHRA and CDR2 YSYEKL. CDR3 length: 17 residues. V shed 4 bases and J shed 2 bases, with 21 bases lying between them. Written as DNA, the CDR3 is TGCGCCAGCAGCCCACCCCGGTGGAGGGGGCTCCCCTACGAGCAGTACTTC. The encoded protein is CASSPPRWRGLPYEQYF.

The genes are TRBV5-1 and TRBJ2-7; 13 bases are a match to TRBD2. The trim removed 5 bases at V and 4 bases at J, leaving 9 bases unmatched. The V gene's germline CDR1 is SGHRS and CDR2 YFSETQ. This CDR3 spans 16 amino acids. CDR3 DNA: TGCGCCAGCAGTTATTACGGGACTAGCGGGACTTACGAGCAGTACTTC. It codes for CASSYYGTSGTYEQYF.

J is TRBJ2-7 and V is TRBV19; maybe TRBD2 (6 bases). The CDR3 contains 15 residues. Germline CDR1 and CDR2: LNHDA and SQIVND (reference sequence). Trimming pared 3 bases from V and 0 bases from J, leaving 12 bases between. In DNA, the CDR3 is TGTGCCAGTAGTATCGCAGCGGGTAGCTCCTACGAGCAGTACTTC. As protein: CASSIAAGSSYEQYF.

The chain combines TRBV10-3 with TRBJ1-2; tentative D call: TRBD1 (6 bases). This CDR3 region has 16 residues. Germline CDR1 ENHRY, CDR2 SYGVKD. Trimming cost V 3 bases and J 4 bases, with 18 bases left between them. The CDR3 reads CAISDGQTLISYGYTF. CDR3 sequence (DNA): TGTGCCATCAGTGATGGACAGACCTTGATCTCCTATGGCTACACCTTC.

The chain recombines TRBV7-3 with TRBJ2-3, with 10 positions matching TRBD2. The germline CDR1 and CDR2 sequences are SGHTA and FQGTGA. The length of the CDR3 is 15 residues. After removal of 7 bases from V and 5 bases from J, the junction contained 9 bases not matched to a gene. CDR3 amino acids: CASNPSGSLGDTQYF. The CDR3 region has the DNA TGTGCCAGCAACCCTAGCGGGAGTTTAGGAGATACGCAGTATTTT. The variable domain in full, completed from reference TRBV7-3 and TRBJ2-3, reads GAGVSQTPSNKVTEKGKYVELRCDPISGHTALYWYRQSLGQGPEFLIYFQGTGAADDSGLPNDRFFAVRPEGSVSTLKIQRTERGDSAVYLCASNPSGSLGDTQYFGPGTRLTVL.

DNA for the CDR3: TGTGCCAGCAGTCCGGCGGCAGTCTCCTACGAGCAGTACTTC. Protein product: CASSPAAVSYEQYF. This rearrangement joins TRBV27 to TRBJ2-7; the D is unclear. The CDR3 covers 14 residues. Trimming shortened V by 5 bases and J by 0 bases, and 11 bases separated the two germline ends. Germline lookup yields CDR1 MNHEY and CDR2 SMNVEV (reference sequence).

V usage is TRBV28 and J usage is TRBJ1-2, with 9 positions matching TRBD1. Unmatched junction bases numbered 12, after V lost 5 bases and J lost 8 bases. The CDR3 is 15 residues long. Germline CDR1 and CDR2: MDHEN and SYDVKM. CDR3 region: CASSPPRTGVVGYTF. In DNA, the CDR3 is TGTGCCAGCAGTCCCCCCCGGACAGGGGTGGTGGGCTACACCTTC.

The CDR3 region has the DNA TGTGCCAGCAGCTTGTTAGGGGAGCTGTTTTTT. Encoded protein: CASSLLGELFF. J is TRBJ2-2 and V is TRBV5-5; D gene ambiguous. The ends were cut back, 1 base at V and 8 bases at J, with 3 bases in the middle. The CDR3 has 11 amino acids. CDR1 SGHKS and CDR2 YYEKEE come from the germline V gene (reference sequence).

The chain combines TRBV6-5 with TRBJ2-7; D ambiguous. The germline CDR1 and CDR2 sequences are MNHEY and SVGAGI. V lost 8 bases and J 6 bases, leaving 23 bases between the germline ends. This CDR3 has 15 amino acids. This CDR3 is CASALGPGPTGEQYF. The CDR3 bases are TGTGCCAGCGCACTCGGGCCAGGCCCCACCGGCGAGCAGTACTTC.

The CDR3 protein is CASSQGGATNEKLFF. Here the CDR3 DNA reads TGTGCCAGCAGCCAAGGAGGGGCAACTAATGAAAAACTGTTTTTT. The chain combines TRBV4-2 with TRBJ1-4; D is perhaps TRBD1 (5 bases). Germline CDR1 is LGHNA and CDR2 is YNFKEQ. V was pared by 1 base and J by 0 bases, with 6 bases between. The CDR3 has 15 amino acids.

The CDR3 protein is CASSELTGYNEQFF. The CDR3 DNA reads TGCGCCAGCAGTGAGTTGACAGGGTACAATGAGCAGTTCTTC. The chain links TRBV10-1 to TRBJ2-1, with 7 bases identical to TRBD1. The CDR3 is 14 residues long. Trimming cost V 1 base and J 4 bases; bases outside gene matches: 1. Germline V gene sequence: CDR1 WNHNN, CDR2 SYGVQD (reference sequence).